The 9 T cell receptor beta chains presented below share a single source sample, sequenced in a study of identical twins' blood T cells. MiXCR, run by TCRdb on the 5' RACE reads, gives a single entry per CDR3 protein. In the table there are hundreds of thousands of distinct CDR3 sequences, over 25% of which are singletons. Sample: PBMCs. The receptors were gathered from a woman between 18 and 50 years old in good health.

This clonotype was detected only a few times. The chain couples TRBV24-1 to TRBJ2-2; TRBD2 might be the D (5 bases). Germline assignment: CDR1 KGHDR and CDR2 SFDVKD. The CDR3 spans 16 residues. V was shortened by 2 bases and J by 2 bases, with 11 bases between the two germline ends. CDR3 coding DNA: TGTGCCACCAGTGATTCGCGCCGGGGTAACACCGGGGAGCTGTTTTTT. Residues: CATSDSRRGNTGELFF.

This clonotype was counted a few times. The gene calls are TRBV7-3 and TRBJ1-4, with 8 nucleotides matching TRBD1. V gave up 4 bases and J gave up 10 bases; unmatched junction bases: 5. Germline loops: CDR1 SGHTA, CDR2 FQGTGA. This CDR3 is built from 13 residues. The CDR3 DNA follows: TGTGCCAGCAGCTCGCAGGGGGCTAGAAAACTGTTTTTT. It encodes CASSSQGARKLFF.

This chain joins TRBV5-5 and TRBJ1-1; D is ambiguous. V gave up 5 bases and J gave up 0 bases, with 11 bases separating them. CDR1 and CDR2 from the germline V gene are SGHKS and YYEKEE (reference sequence). The length of the CDR3 is 14 residues. As DNA, the CDR3 is TGTGCCAGCAGACCAGGACGGATGAACACTGAAGCTTTCTTT. The encoded protein is CASRPGRMNTEAFF.

This clonotype has a handful of counts. The rearrangement uses TRBV3-1 and TRBJ2-7; unclear D gene. The CDR3 extends over 11 amino acids. V was trimmed by 0 bases and J by 7 bases, leaving 4 bases between them. The germline CDR1 and CDR2 sequences are LGHDT and YNNKEL (reference sequence). The CDR3 sequence: CASSQEGEQYF. The CDR3 DNA sequence: TGTGCCAGCAGCCAAGAAGGGGAGCAGTACTTC.

For this clonotype: One end of the junction varies from germline; a read error may be responsible. The V gene is TRBV6-5, the J gene TRBJ2-7; no clear D gene. The length of the CDR3 is 13 residues. The germline V gene encodes CDR1 MNHEY and CDR2 SVGAGI. CDR3 in amino acids: CASSYPQSYGQYF. The DNA of the CDR3 is TGTGCCAGCAGTTACCCGCAGTCCTACGGGCAGTACTTC.

J is TRBJ1-1 and V is TRBV5-1; TRBD1 might be the D (6 bases). V gave up 0 bases and J gave up 0 bases, with 9 bases separating them. The CDR3 is 15 residues long. In germline, CDR1 is SGHRS, CDR2 YFSETQ. The CDR3 nucleotides are TGCGCCAGCAGCTTGGTGGAGGGGGTGAACACTGAAGCTTTCTTT. Translating gives CASSLVEGVNTEAFF. The complete variable domain, with remaining parts taken from reference TRBV5-1 and TRBJ1-1, reads KAGVTQTPRYLIKTRGQQVTLSCSPISGHRSVSWYQQTPGQGLQFLFEYFSETQRNKGNFPGRFSGRQFSNSRSEMNVSTLELGDSALYLCASSLVEGVNTEAFFGQGTRLTVV.

The chain combines TRBV3-1 with TRBJ2-1; D is unresolved. Trimming took off 4 bases at V and 8 bases at J, with 12 bases between the two ends. Germline V gene data show CDR1 as LGHDT and CDR2 as YNNKEL (reference sequence). The CDR3 sequence is 13 residues long. The CDR3 region has the DNA TGTGCCAGCAGCCCCTTCCTCAGTGATGAGCAGTTCTTC. This sequence encodes CASSPFLSDEQFF.

Only a few counts were recorded for this clonotype. The J gene is TRBJ2-7, the V gene TRBV6-6; TRBD2 is a possible D gene (5 bases). The germline V gene encodes CDR1 MNHNY and CDR2 SVGAGI (reference sequence). V lost 8 bases to trimming and J lost 3 bases, with 8 bases between them. The CDR3 contains 11 residues. CDR3: CASAGLYEQYF. The CDR3 DNA follows: TGTGCCAGCGCAGGACTCTACGAGCAGTACTTC.

The J gene is TRBJ2-2, the V gene TRBV20-1; D is undetermined. Germline values: CDR1 DFQATT, CDR2 SNEGSKA (reference sequence). V dropped 1 base and J dropped 3 bases, with 3 bases sitting between them. The CDR3 covers 12 residues. Here the CDR3 DNA reads TGCAGTGCTAGAGGGTACACCGGGGAGCTGTTTTTT. Its protein product is CSARGYTGELFF.